One and the same sample provided the 9 T cell receptor beta chains below, sequenced in a study of beta chain features in type 1 diabetes. Expressed TCRB transcripts were sequenced after all isolated RNA was converted to cDNA. This table comes from immunoSEQ multiplex PCR, and its TCRdb copy is limited to in-frame clones, with some not included. The profile covers about 16,000 clones, with over 45% appearing a single time and less than 0.5% taken by the ten largest. Source material: stem cell memory CD4+ T cells from blood. The receptors shown here come from a woman aged 18-35 years in good health.

The rearrangement joins TRBV15 to TRBJ2-1; D is possibly TRBD2 (6 bases). This CDR3 contains 15 residues. Germline CDR1 LNHNV, CDR2 YYDKDF (reference sequence). Trimming shortened V by 3 bases and J by 1 base, and 10 bases separated the two germline ends. CDR3: CATSSAGGSYNEQFF. Written as DNA, the CDR3 is TGTGCCACCAGCAGTGCCGGAGGGTCCTACAATGAGCAGTTCTTC.

This chain links TRBV5-1 with TRBJ2-2; 7 nucleotides align to TRBD2. Germline V gene lookup returns CDR1 SGHRS and CDR2 YFSETQ. The V and J ends lost 5 bases and 0 bases, in that order; junction bases with no gene match: 7. CDR3 length: 16 amino acids. The CDR3: CASSKPSGANTGELFF. The CDR3 DNA is TGCGCCAGCAGTAAACCTAGCGGAGCGAACACCGGGGAGCTGTTTTTT.

The chain uses TRBV5-5 and TRBJ2-7; D gene ambiguous. This CDR3 spans 12 amino acids. Germline CDR1 is SGHKS and CDR2 is YYEKEE (reference sequence). V shed 0 bases and J shed 3 bases, with 4 bases lying between them. The CDR3 is CASSLDIYEQYF. The CDR3 bases are TGTGCCAGCAGCTTGGACATCTACGAGCAGTACTTC.

CDR3 amino acids: CASSRQGRSTEAFF. As DNA, the CDR3 is TGTGCCAGCAGCAGACAGGGTAGGAGCACTGAAGCTTTCTTT. This sequence joins TRBV7-8 and TRBJ1-1; 7 nucleotides line up with TRBD1. J gave up 4 bases and V 5 bases, and 7 bases lay outside the gene matches. CDR1 is SGHVS, CDR2 FQNEAQ, per germline. The CDR3 is made up of 14 amino acids.

The genes are TRBV5-1 and TRBJ2-7; 10 bases align to TRBD2. This CDR3 is built from 16 residues. Trimming cost V 0 bases and J 6 bases; bases outside gene matches: 9. CDR1 and CDR2 from the germline V gene are SGHRS and YFSETQ. The CDR3 spells CASSLAGASGGSEQYF. In DNA, the CDR3 is TGCGCCAGCAGCTTGGCAGGTGCTAGCGGGGGAAGCGAGCAGTACTTC.

This clone has only one observation. The chain combines TRBV6-5 with TRBJ2-1; 10 bases are shared with TRBD2. The CDR3 is 15 residues long. Unmatched junction bases numbered 2, after V lost 3 bases and J lost 3 bases. CDR1 MNHEY and CDR2 SVGAGI come from the germline V gene. CDR3 nucleotide sequence: TGTGCCAGCAGTTATAGCGGGAGGAACTACAATGAGCAGTTCTTC. It encodes CASSYSGRNYNEQFF.

The rearrangement joins TRBV18 to TRBJ1-4; 8 bases are a match to TRBD1. Germline V CDR1 and CDR2: KGHSH, LQKENI. The trim removed 0 bases at V and 3 bases at J, leaving 0 bases unmatched. This CDR3 contains 15 residues. CDR3 coding DNA: TGTGCCAGCTCACCACCGGGACAGGCTAATGAAAAACTGTTTTTT. Protein: CASSPPGQANEKLFF.

The chain uses TRBV20-1 and TRBJ2-5; D not certain. Germline CDR1 DFQATT, CDR2 SNEGSKA (reference sequence). The CDR3 spans 10 residues. V lost 5 bases and J 5 bases, leaving 6 bases between the germline ends. This CDR3 reads CSARRETQYF. For the CDR3, the DNA is TGCAGTGCTCGCAGGGAGACCCAGTACTTC.

The V gene is TRBV7-9, the J gene TRBJ1-2, with TRBD1 as a possible D gene (6 bases). The CDR3 runs to 13 residues. V gave up 3 bases and J gave up 4 bases, with 9 bases separating them. Germline CDR1 is SEHNR and CDR2 is FQNEAQ (reference sequence). CDR3 sequence reads: CASSFLDSYGYTF. The DNA of the CDR3 is TGTGCCAGCAGCTTTTTGGACAGCTATGGCTACACCTTC.